These 11 T cell receptor beta chains were sequenced from one sample in a study of blood T cell repertoires in COVID-19. Assay used: immunoSEQ multiplex PCR; TCRdb lists only in-frame clones, some missing. The sample carries 95,000 to 130,000 clones, 82% recorded once. Sequenced sample: peripheral blood. The receptor source for this set is a man between 65 and 79 years old with active or convalescent COVID-19.

This chain connects TRBV4-3 to TRBJ1-1, with D hard to call. Trimming pared 2 bases from V and 2 bases from J, leaving 12 bases between. The CDR3 length is 15 residues. The germline V gene has CDR1 LGHNA and CDR2 YSLEER. The CDR3 DNA sequence: TGCGCCAGCAGCCAATCAGTGCAGTTTAACACTGAAGCTTTCTTT. Translated, it gives CASSQSVQFNTEAFF.

This clone turned up a few times. V usage is TRBV28 and J usage is TRBJ2-7; weak D call: TRBD1 (6 bases). The CDR3 spans 14 residues. The V and J ends lost 6 bases and 2 bases respectively, with 14 bases between them. CDR1 and CDR2 from the germline V gene are MDHEN and SYDVKM. The CDR3 nucleotides read TGTGCCAGCAGCATGGACAGCTCGGCCTACGAGCAGTACTTC. It specifies CASSMDSSAYEQYF.

This clone appeared a single time. The chain recombines TRBV20-1 with TRBJ2-5; D gene uncertain. The V gene's germline CDR1 is DFQATT and CDR2 SNEGSKA (reference sequence). There are 11 residues in the CDR3. The germline V and J ends were trimmed by 8 bases and 1 base, with 8 bases remaining between them. The CDR3 nucleotides are TGCAGTAGCAAGCCCCAAGAGACCCAGTACTTC. Protein product: CSSKPQETQYF.

The chain combines TRBV10-3 with TRBJ1-3, with 8 bases fitting TRBD1. This CDR3 is built from 15 residues. CDR1 ENHRY and CDR2 SYGVKD come from the germline V gene. Trimming took 10 bases from V and 0 from J; bases not matched to a gene: 8. The CDR3 here is CATTHRGSSGNTIYF. The CDR3 DNA follows: TGTGCCACGACACACAGGGGGAGCTCTGGAAACACCATATATTTT.

This clone was counted only a few times. V and J are TRBV4-1 and TRBJ1-2, with D unclear. Germline V CDR1 and CDR2: MGHRA, YSYEKL. Trimming removed 5 bases from V and 2 bases from J, with 15 bases in between. The CDR3 is 15 residues long. The CDR3 coding sequence is TGCGCCAGCAGCTTGACGCCCGGGGAGAACTATGGCTACACCTTC. Its protein product is CASSLTPGENYGYTF.

V is TRBV10-3 and J is TRBJ2-2; D is possibly TRBD2 (6 bases). The CDR3 length is 16 residues. Trimming shortened V by 4 bases and J by 0 bases, and 12 bases separated the two germline ends. Germline V gives CDR1 ENHRY, CDR2 SYGVKD. CDR3: CAISALASTNTGELFF. DNA for the CDR3: TGTGCCATCAGTGCACTAGCATCCACGAACACCGGGGAGCTGTTTTTT.

The chain uses TRBV4-2 and TRBJ1-1, with 7 nucleotides matching TRBD1. V was clipped by 5 bases and J by 1 base; unmatched bases: 7. This CDR3 comprises 15 residues. CDR1 is LGHNA, CDR2 YNFKEQ, per germline. The CDR3 protein is CASSARQGQNTEAFF. The DNA for the CDR3 is TGTGCCAGCAGCGCACGACAGGGCCAGAACACTGAAGCTTTCTTT.

In its sample, this clone was seen once. CDR3 sequence: CASSQAAGEGYTF. In DNA form, the CDR3 reads TGCGCCAGCAGCCAGGCCGCAGGGGAGGGCTACACCTTC. The chain links TRBV4-3 to TRBJ1-2, with a tentative D call TRBD1 (6 bases). V was shortened by 3 bases and J by 8 bases, with 13 bases between the two germline ends. The germline V gene has CDR1 LGHNA and CDR2 YSLEER. The length of the CDR3 is 13 residues.

The chain joins TRBV5-6 to TRBJ2-7; a possible D gene is TRBD1 (6 bases). The CDR3 contains 13 residues. V dropped 1 base and J dropped 7 bases, with 12 bases sitting between them. The V gene's germline CDR1 is SGHDT and CDR2 YYEEEE. CDR3: CASSLYRVGEQYF. The CDR3 DNA reads TGTGCCAGCAGCTTGTACAGGGTGGGGGAGCAGTACTTC. Full variable domain (outside the CDR3, taken from reference TRBV5-6 and TRBJ2-7): DAGVTQSPTHLIKTRGQQVTLRCSPKSGHDTVSWYQQALGQGPQFIFQYYEEEERQRGNFPDRFSGHQFPNYSSELNVNALLLGDSALYLCASSLYRVGEQYFGPGTRLTVT.

Only one count was recorded for this clone. This chain uses TRBV27 with TRBJ2-7; 11 nucleotides align to TRBD1. Germline CDR1 MNHEY, CDR2 SMNVEV (reference sequence). V dropped 2 bases and J dropped 3; count of bases not matched to a gene: 3. The CDR3 is made up of 15 amino acids. DNA for the CDR3: TGTGCCAGCAGTTTAGGACAGGGGGCTATCTACGAGCAGTACTTC. Translating gives CASSLGQGAIYEQYF.

The chain joins TRBV10-2 to TRBJ2-5, with 7 bases matching TRBD1. With V trimmed by 10 bases and J by 0 bases, 11 bases remained unmatched. The CDR3 consists of 15 residues. CDR1 is WSHSY and CDR2 is SAAADI in the germline V gene. DNA for the CDR3: TGCGCCACCCAGGAAGGGGGCCGGTACCAAGAGACCCAGTACTTC. Translated: CATQEGGRYQETQYF.